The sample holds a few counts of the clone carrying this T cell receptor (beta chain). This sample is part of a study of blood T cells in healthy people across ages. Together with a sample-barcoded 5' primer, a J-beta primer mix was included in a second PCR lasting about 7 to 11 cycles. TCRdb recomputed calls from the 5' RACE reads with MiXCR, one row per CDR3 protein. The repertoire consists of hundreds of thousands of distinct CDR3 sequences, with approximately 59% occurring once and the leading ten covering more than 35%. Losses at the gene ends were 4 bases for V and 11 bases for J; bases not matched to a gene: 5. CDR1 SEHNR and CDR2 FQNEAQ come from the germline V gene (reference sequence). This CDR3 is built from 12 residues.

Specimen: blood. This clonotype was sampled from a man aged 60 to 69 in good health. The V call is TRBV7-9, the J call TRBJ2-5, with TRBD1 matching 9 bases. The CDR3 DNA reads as TGTGCCAGCAGCTCGGACAGGGGTAGGCAGTACTTC. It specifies CASSSDRGRQYF. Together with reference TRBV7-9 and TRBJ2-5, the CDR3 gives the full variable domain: DTGVSQNPRHKITKRGQNVTFRCDPISEHNRLYWYRQTLGQGPEFLTYFQNEAQLEKSRLLSDRFSAERPKGSFSTLEIQRTEQGDSAMYLCASSSDRGRQYFGPGTRLLVL.